These 3 T cell receptor beta chains share one sample of origin, sequenced in a study of radiotherapy plus CTLA-4 blockade in lung cancer. Libraries were prepared by immunoSEQ multiplex PCR; TCRdb keeps only in-frame clonotypes and omits some of them. The sample consists of some 67,000 clones, 65% to 85% of them appearing once. Material: peripheral blood, obtained from a patient treated with radiotherapy plus ipilimumab. The source of these receptors is a human donor with non-small cell lung cancer whose response to radiotherapy plus ipilimumab could not be evaluated. Some clones in this sample may be carry-over from other donors' samples.

This rearrangement joins TRBV9 to TRBJ2-5; 11 nucleotides agree with TRBD2. The CDR3 covers 16 residues. V dropped 4 bases and J dropped 1; count of bases not matched to a gene: 6. Germline assignment: CDR1 SGDLS and CDR2 YYNGEE. The CDR3 protein is CASSHPSGGSQETQYF. The DNA of the CDR3 is TGTGCCAGCAGCCATCCTAGCGGGGGGTCCCAAGAGACCCAGTACTTC.

This chain joins TRBV5-4 and TRBJ2-5; 8 bases agree with TRBD2. This CDR3 spans 14 amino acids. Germline CDR1 is SGHNT and CDR2 is YYREEE (reference sequence). V lost 7 bases and J lost 3; bases outside the gene matches: 8. The CDR3 bases are TGTGCCAGCTCCACCGGGGGGGCGGAAGAGACCCAGTACTTC. Its protein is CASSTGGAEETQYF.

The chain couples TRBV4-2 to TRBJ2-2; D is ambiguous. Germline CDR1 and CDR2: LGHNA and YNFKEQ. V lost 0 bases, J lost 6 bases, and 8 bases lay in between. The CDR3 runs 14 residues. The CDR3 DNA follows: TGTGCCAGCAGCCAAGATCCAGGTCCCGGGGAGCTGTTTTTT. It yields the protein CASSQDPGPGELFF.